A single sample is the source of the 12 T cell receptor beta chains below, sequenced in a study of cytomegalovirus exposure and HLA in healthy donors. Clones were sequenced by immunoSEQ multiplex PCR, and TCRdb holds only the in-frame ones, with some missing. The table includes 97,000 or so clones, about 95% detected once. The sequenced sample was PBMCs. Source of these receptors: a woman in her late teens or twenties in good health and CMV-seronegative.

The V gene is TRBV9, the J gene TRBJ2-1; 7 nucleotides line up with TRBD2. The V segment lost 0 bases and the J segment 7 bases; nucleotides outside the gene matches: 4. CDR1 and CDR2 (germline): SGDLS, YYNGEE. This CDR3 is 14 amino acids long. The CDR3 nucleotides are TGTGCCAGCAGCGTAGACGGGGGGTGGAATGAGCAGTTCTTC. Amino acids: CASSVDGGWNEQFF.

The table lists this clone with a count of one. The J gene is TRBJ2-2, the V gene TRBV2; 10 nucleotides match TRBD1. Germline V gene lookup returns CDR1 SNHLY and CDR2 FYNNEI. The CDR3 has 15 amino acids. V shed 7 bases and J 1 base; nucleotides not matched to a gene: 3. Here the CDR3 reads CASTGQGGNTGELFF. The CDR3 region has the DNA TGTGCCAGCACTGGACAGGGGGGGAACACCGGGGAGCTGTTTTTT.

The rearrangement links TRBV9 to TRBJ2-1; 11 bases are a match to TRBD2. CDR1 is SGDLS and CDR2 is YYNGEE in the germline V gene. This CDR3 region has 17 residues. Trimming removed 4 bases from V and 8 bases from J; junction bases left unmatched: 14. As DNA, the CDR3 is TGTGCCAGCAGCAGACCCGACGGGACTAGCGGCTTCTATGAGCAGTTCTTC. The encoded protein is CASSRPDGTSGFYEQFF.

The genes are TRBV13 and TRBJ2-1; 11 bases match TRBD2. The CDR3 loop spans 16 amino acids. The V gene's germline CDR1 is PRHDT and CDR2 FYEKMQ (reference sequence). Trimming removed 2 bases from V and 2 bases from J; junction bases left unmatched: 2. DNA of the CDR3: TGTGCCAGCAGCTTACGTAGCGGGGGGGCCTACAATGAGCAGTTCTTC. Residues: CASSLRSGGAYNEQFF. Full variable domain (missing parts from reference TRBV13 and TRBJ2-1): AAGVIQSPRHLIKEKRETATLKCYPIPRHDTVYWYQQGPGQDPQFLISFYEKMQSDKGSIPDRFSAQQFSDYHSELNMSSLELGDSALYFCASSLRSGGAYNEQFFGPGTRLTVL.

The chain combines TRBV11-3 with TRBJ1-1, with TRBD1 matching 7 bases. The CDR3 consists of 15 residues. CDR1 and CDR2 from the germline V gene are SGHNT and YENEEA. Trimming took 4 bases from V and 1 from J; bases not matched to a gene: 6. CDR3 in DNA: TGTGCCAGCAGCTACCTGGGACAGACGAACACTGAAGCTTTCTTT. Translated: CASSYLGQTNTEAFF.

V is TRBV2 and J is TRBJ2-5, with 9 bases that match TRBD1. The CDR3 is made up of 13 amino acids. V lost 7 bases, J lost 9 bases, and 9 bases stayed unmatched. Per the germline V gene, CDR1 is SNHLY and CDR2 is FYNNEI. The CDR3 DNA reads as TGTGCCAGCACAAGGACAGGGGATGGGGCCCAGTACTTC. As protein: CASTRTGDGAQYF.

This rearrangement joins TRBV19 to TRBJ1-2; 8 bases agree with TRBD1. V shed 5 bases and J 6 bases; nucleotides not matched to a gene: 11. The germline gives CDR1 LNHDA, CDR2 SQIVND (reference sequence). This CDR3 region has 15 residues. The CDR3 protein is CASSGVDRDVDGYTF. CDR3 bases: TGTGCCAGTAGTGGGGTGGACAGGGATGTTGATGGCTACACCTTC.

This chain uses TRBV25-1 with TRBJ2-2; 10 bases match TRBD2. Germline V gives CDR1 MGHDK, CDR2 SYGVNS. V shed 3 bases, J shed 5 bases, and the junction held 6 bases outside the gene matches. The CDR3 has 16 residues. The DNA of the CDR3 is TGTGCCAGCAGTGAGGCTAGCGGGAGCTGGACCGGGGAGCTGTTTTTT. Protein product: CASSEASGSWTGELFF.

The chain joins TRBV6-1 to TRBJ1-1; TRBD1 might be the D (5 bases). The germline gives CDR1 MNHNS, CDR2 SASEGT. The ends were cut back, 4 bases at V and 5 bases at J, with 14 bases in the middle. The CDR3 loop spans 14 amino acids. The CDR3 DNA sequence: TGTGCCAGCAGTGGATTCGTAGGGGTAACTGAAGCTTTCTTT. Translated, it gives CASSGFVGVTEAFF.

The rearrangement links TRBV5-4 to TRBJ2-1; TRBD1 might be the D (6 bases). Germline CDR1 and CDR2: SGHNT and YYREEE (reference sequence). This CDR3 is 14 amino acids long. Trimming removed 4 bases at V and 0 bases at J, with 8 bases between. CDR3 loop: CASSGQSSYNEQFF. The CDR3 DNA reads TGTGCCAGCAGCGGACAGAGCTCCTACAATGAGCAGTTCTTC.

J is TRBJ2-2 and V is TRBV30; D might be TRBD1 (5 bases). Trimming took 2 bases from V and 1 from J, leaving 5 bases between them. Germline V gene lookup returns CDR1 GTSNPN and CDR2 SVGIG (reference sequence). The CDR3 is 13 residues long. CDR3 sequence: CAWSTGNTGELFF. CDR3 nucleotides: TGTGCCTGGAGTACAGGGAACACCGGGGAGCTGTTTTTT.

The chain recombines TRBV19 with TRBJ1-2; 12 positions match TRBD1. The junction had 5 bases not matched to a gene; V was cut back by 7 bases and J by 8 bases. The CDR3 contains 13 residues. In germline, CDR1 is LNHDA, CDR2 SQIVND (reference sequence). The CDR3 DNA reads as TGTGCCAGTATACCGGGACAGGGGGCAGGCTACACCTTC. It codes for CASIPGQGAGYTF.